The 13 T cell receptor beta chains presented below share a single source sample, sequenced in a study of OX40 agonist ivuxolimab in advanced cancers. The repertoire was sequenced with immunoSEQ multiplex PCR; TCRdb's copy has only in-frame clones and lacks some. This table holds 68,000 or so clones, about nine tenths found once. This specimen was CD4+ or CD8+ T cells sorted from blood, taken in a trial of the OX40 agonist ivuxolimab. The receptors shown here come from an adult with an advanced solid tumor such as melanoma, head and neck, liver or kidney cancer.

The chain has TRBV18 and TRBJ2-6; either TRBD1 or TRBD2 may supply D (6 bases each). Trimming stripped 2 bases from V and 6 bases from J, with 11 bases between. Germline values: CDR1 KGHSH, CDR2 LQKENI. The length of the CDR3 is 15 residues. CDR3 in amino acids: CASSPEGGEANVLTF. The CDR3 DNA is TGTGCCAGCTCACCAGAGGGGGGAGAGGCCAACGTCCTGACTTTC. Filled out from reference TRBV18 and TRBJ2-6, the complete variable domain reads NAGVMQNPRHLVRRRGQEARLRCSPMKGHSHVYWYRQLPEEGLKFMVYLQKENIIDESGMPKERFSAEFPKEGPSILRIQQVVRGDSAAYFCASSPEGGEANVLTFGAGSRLTVL.

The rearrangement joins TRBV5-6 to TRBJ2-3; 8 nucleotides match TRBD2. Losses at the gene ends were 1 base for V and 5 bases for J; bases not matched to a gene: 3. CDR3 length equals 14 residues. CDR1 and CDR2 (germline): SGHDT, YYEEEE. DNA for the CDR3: TGTGCCAGCAGCTTGAAGCGGGGGAGAGATACGCAGTATTTT. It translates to CASSLKRGRDTQYF.

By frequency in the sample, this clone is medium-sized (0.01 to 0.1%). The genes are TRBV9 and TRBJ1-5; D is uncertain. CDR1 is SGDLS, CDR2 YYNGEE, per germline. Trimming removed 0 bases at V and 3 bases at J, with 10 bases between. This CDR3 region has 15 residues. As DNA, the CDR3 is TGTGCCAGCAGCGTAGGTAACAGTCCCAATCAGCCCCAGCATTTT. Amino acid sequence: CASSVGNSPNQPQHF.

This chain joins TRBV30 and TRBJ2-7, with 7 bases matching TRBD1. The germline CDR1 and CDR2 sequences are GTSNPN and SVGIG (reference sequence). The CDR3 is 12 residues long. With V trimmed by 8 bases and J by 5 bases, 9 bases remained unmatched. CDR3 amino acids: CATNRGTDEQYF. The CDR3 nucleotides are TGTGCCACCAACAGGGGCACTGACGAGCAGTACTTC.

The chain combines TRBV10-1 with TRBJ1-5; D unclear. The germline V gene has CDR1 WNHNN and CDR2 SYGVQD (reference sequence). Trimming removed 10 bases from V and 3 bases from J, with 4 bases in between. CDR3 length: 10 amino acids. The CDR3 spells CATINQPQHF. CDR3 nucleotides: TGCGCCACCATCAATCAGCCCCAGCATTTT.

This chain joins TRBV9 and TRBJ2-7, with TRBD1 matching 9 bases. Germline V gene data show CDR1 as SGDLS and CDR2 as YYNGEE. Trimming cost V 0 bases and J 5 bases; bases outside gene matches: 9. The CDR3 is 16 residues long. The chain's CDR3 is CASSVAGTGTAHEQYF. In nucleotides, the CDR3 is TGTGCCAGCAGCGTAGCAGGGACAGGGACAGCCCACGAGCAGTACTTC.

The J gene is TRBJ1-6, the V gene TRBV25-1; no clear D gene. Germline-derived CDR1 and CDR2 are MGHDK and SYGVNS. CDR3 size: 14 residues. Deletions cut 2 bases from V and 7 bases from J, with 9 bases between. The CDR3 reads CASSEPLANSPLHF. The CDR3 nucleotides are TGTGCCAGCAGTGAACCTCTTGCAAATTCACCCCTCCACTTT.

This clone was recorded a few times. DNA of the CDR3: TGTGCCAGCAGCTTAGGGGCCCTCTCCTACAATGAGCAGTTCTTC. Protein product: CASSLGALSYNEQFF. The rearrangement links TRBV7-2 to TRBJ2-1; D is ambiguous. The CDR3 length is 15 residues. The germline CDR1 and CDR2 sequences are SGHTA and FQGNSA. V lost 1 base and J 0 bases, leaving 7 bases between the germline ends.

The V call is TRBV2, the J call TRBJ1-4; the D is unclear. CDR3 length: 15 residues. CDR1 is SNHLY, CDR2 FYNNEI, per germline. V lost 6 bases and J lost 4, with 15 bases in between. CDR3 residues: CASRLTGGRNEKLFF. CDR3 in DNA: TGTGCCAGCAGACTAACGGGAGGGCGTAATGAAAAACTGTTTTTT.

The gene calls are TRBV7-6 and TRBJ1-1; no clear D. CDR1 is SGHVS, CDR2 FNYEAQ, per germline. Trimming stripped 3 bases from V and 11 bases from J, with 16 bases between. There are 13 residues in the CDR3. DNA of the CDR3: TGTGCCAGCAGCTTTCAGTCTGAGGATCGGGCTTTCTTT. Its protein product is CASSFQSEDRAFF. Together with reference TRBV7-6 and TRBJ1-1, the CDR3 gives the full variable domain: GAGVSQSPRYKVTKRGQDVALRCDPISGHVSLYWYRQALGQGPEFLTYFNYEAQQDKSGLPNDRFSAERPEGSISTLTIQRTEQRDSAMYRCASSFQSEDRAFFGQGTRLTVV.

The DNA for the CDR3 is TGTGCCAGCGGGTCGGGGGGCCAAGAGACCCAGTACTTC. Amino acids: CASGSGGQETQYF. V and J are TRBV2 and TRBJ2-5; 7 nucleotides align to TRBD2. This CDR3 contains 13 residues. J lost 1 base, V lost 8 bases, and 4 bases had no gene match. Germline CDR1 SNHLY, CDR2 FYNNEI.

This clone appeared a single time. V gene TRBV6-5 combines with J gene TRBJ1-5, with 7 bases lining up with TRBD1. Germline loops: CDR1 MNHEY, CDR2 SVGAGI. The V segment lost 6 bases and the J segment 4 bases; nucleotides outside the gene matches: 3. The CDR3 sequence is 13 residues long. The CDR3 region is CASSLQGNQPQHF. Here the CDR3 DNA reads TGTGCCAGCAGCCTACAGGGGAATCAGCCCCAGCATTTT.

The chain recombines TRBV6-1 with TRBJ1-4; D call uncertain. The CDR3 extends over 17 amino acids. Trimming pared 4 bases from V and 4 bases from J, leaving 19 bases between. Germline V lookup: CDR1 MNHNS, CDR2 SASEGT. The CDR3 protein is CASSGDIPGGRNEKLFF. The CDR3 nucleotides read TGTGCCAGCAGTGGCGACATTCCCGGTGGCCGTAATGAAAAACTGTTTTTT.